These T cell receptor beta chains were read from a single sample in a study of spatial heterogeneity in lung cancer. MiXCR was run by TCRdb on the 5' RACE reads, yielding one entry per CDR3 protein. Here the sample spans approximately 39,000 distinct CDR3 sequences, about 7.6% being singletons. This sample comprised PBMCs, obtained at follow-up. These receptor sequences come from a male donor with early-stage non-small cell lung cancer. Both conserved end residues are part of each CDR3. Each record gives: clone size, CDR3 length, V gene, J gene, D gene, CDR3 protein, CDR3 DNA. A D gene is named only where the DNA matches it firmly. The size entry is marked missing in some rows and otherwise reads once, few, many or a size class.

many	11	TRBV10-3	TRBJ2-4	-	CAISESDIQYF	TGTGCCATCAGTGAGTCTGACATTCAGTACTTC
-	14	TRBV18	TRBJ2-6	-	CASSPDSGANVLTF	TGTGCCAGCTCACCAGACTCTGGGGCCAACGTCCTGACTTTC
-	15	TRBV9	TRBJ2-5	TRBD2	CASSVDGLAAETQYF	TGTGCCAGCAGCGTAGATGGACTAGCGGCGGAGACCCAGTACTTC
many	16	TRBV29-1	TRBJ2-2	TRBD1	CSALDVGRGPSGELFF	TGCAGCGCCTTGGACGTGGGCAGGGGGCCTAGCGGGGAGCTGTTTTTT
many	13	TRBV14	TRBJ1-1	-	CASSQVGIGAAFF	TGTGCCAGCAGCCAAGTGGGGATCGGAGCCGCTTTCTTT
few	15	TRBV7-2	TRBJ2-4	-	CASSLEAQGHNIQYF	TGTGCCAGCAGCTTAGAAGCGCAGGGCCATAACATTCAGTACTTC
few	16	TRBV12-3/TRBV12-4	TRBJ1-6	TRBD1	CASRAGTGLYNSPLHF	TGTGCCAGCAGGGCCGGGACAGGGCTCTATAATTCACCCCTCCACTTT
many	12	TRBV12-3/TRBV12-4	TRBJ1-3	-	CASSFSGNTIYF	TGTGCCAGCAGTTTCTCTGGAAACACCATATATTTT
many	14	TRBV20-1	TRBJ1-1	-	CSARDAAGSTEAFF	TGCAGTGCTAGAGACGCCGCAGGGTCGACTGAAGCTTTCTTT
many	13	TRBV19	TRBJ1-5	-	CASSIESNQPQHF	TGTGCCAGTAGTATTGAAAGCAATCAGCCCCAGCATTTT
-	15	TRBV5-5	TRBJ2-1	TRBD1	CASSYRDSSYNEQFF	TGTGCCAGCAGCTACCGGGACAGCTCCTACAATGAGCAGTTCTTC
-	14	TRBV18	TRBJ2-3	-	CASSPDGVVDTQYF	TGTGCCAGCTCACCAGATGGAGTGGTGGATACGCAGTATTTT
many	16	TRBV6-6	TRBJ1-5	-	CASSYDSLYSNQPQHF	TGTGCCAGCAGTTACGACAGCCTGTATAGCAATCAGCCCCAGCATTTT
many	21	TRBV30	TRBJ2-7	TRBD2	CAWSTLMGGPVIAGILYEQYF	TGTGCCTGGAGTACTCTTATGGGGGGCCCAGTCATAGCGGGGATCCTCTACGAGCAGTACTTC
-	14	TRBV14	TRBJ2-1	-	CASSQEVSHNEQFF	TGTGCCAGCAGCCAAGAGGTCAGTCACAATGAGCAGTTCTTC
many	13	TRBV20-1	TRBJ1-1	TRBD1	CSAGGQGRTEAFF	TGCAGTGCTGGCGGACAGGGAAGAACTGAAGCTTTCTTT
many	12	TRBV30	TRBJ1-3	TRBD1	CAWSTGQAVIYF	TGTGCCTGGAGTACCGGACAGGCTGTCATATATTTT
many	13	TRBV11-3	TRBJ2-7	-	CASNRGPPYEQYF	TGTGCCAGCAATCGGGGGCCACCCTACGAGCAGTACTTC
many	15	TRBV6-5	TRBJ1-1	-	CASSYSRGGDTEAFF	TGTGCCAGCAGTTACTCGAGAGGGGGTGATACTGAAGCTTTCTTT
many	20	TRBV9	TRBJ1-1	TRBD1	CASSPQTGGIGYIGNTEAFF	TGTGCCAGCAGCCCTCAGACAGGGGGCATCGGATACATTGGGAACACTGAAGCTTTCTTT
many	15	TRBV2	TRBJ2-2	TRBD1	CASSSGQSDTGELFF	TGTGCCAGCAGTTCGGGACAGTCGGACACCGGGGAGCTGTTTTTT
many	16	TRBV3-1	TRBJ1-2	-	CASSQDFGGLNYGYTF	TGTGCCAGCAGCCAAGATTTTGGCGGTCTAAACTATGGCTACACCTTC
many	10	TRBV20-1	TRBJ2-1	-	CSARINEQFF	TGCAGTGCTAGAATCAATGAGCAGTTCTTC
-	14	TRBV3-1	TRBJ1-6	-	CASADLSYNSPLHF	TGTGCCAGCGCGGACCTCTCCTATAATTCACCCCTCCACTTT
many	13	TRBV12-3/TRBV12-4	TRBJ2-5	TRBD1	CASSMTGLETQYF	TGTGCCAGCAGTATGACAGGGTTAGAGACCCAGTACTTC
many	14	TRBV5-1	TRBJ1-3	-	CASSLESTWDTIYF	TGCGCCAGCAGCTTGGAATCAACTTGGGACACCATATATTTT
many	14	TRBV2	TRBJ1-2	TRBD1	CASRMGQGWDGYTF	TGTGCCAGCAGAATGGGACAGGGGTGGGATGGCTACACCTTC
many	13	TRBV29-1	TRBJ1-2	-	CSVEGVSGRGYTF	TGCAGCGTTGAAGGAGTCAGTGGACGAGGCTACACCTTC
many	16	TRBV7-3	TRBJ2-3	TRBD2	CASSSTTSGIRGTQYF	TGTGCCAGCAGCTCTACGACTAGCGGGATCCGGGGTACGCAGTATTTT
many	14	TRBV13	TRBJ1-1	TRBD1	CASSPDRVNTEAFF	TGTGCCAGCAGTCCCGACAGGGTGAACACTGAAGCTTTCTTT
-	15	TRBV28	TRBJ1-1	-	CASTSIRAMNTEAFF	TGTGCCAGCACAAGTATCCGGGCTATGAACACTGAAGCTTTCTTT
many	15	TRBV7-2	TRBJ2-1	-	CASSPGRLLESEQFF	TGTGCCAGCAGCCCCGGAAGGCTTCTCGAGAGTGAGCAGTTCTTC
many	15	TRBV3-1	TRBJ1-5	-	CASSMGGWGTQPQHF	TGTGCCAGCAGCATGGGTGGCTGGGGAACGCAGCCCCAGCATTTT
many	16	TRBV27	TRBJ2-7	TRBD2	CASRSFSGGYSYEQYF	TGTGCCAGCAGGAGCTTTAGCGGGGGGTATTCCTACGAGCAGTACTTC
many	14	TRBV6-6	TRBJ2-7	TRBD2	CATSPRGGLYEQYF	TGTGCCACGTCGCCACGGGGGGGCCTCTACGAGCAGTACTTC
many	18	TRBV19	TRBJ2-3	TRBD2	CASINPRGSGGASDTQYF	TGTGCCAGTATCAACCCTCGGGGTAGCGGGGGGGCATCAGATACGCAGTATTTT
many	15	TRBV3-1	TRBJ2-7	TRBD1	CASSQADRGPYEQYF	TGTGCCAGCAGCCAAGCTGACAGGGGGCCGTATGAGCAGTACTTC
many	13	TRBV29-1	TRBJ1-4	-	CSVDQGVNEKLFF	TGCAGCGTTGATCAAGGGGTTAATGAAAAACTGTTTTTT
many	17	TRBV3-1	TRBJ2-1	TRBD2	CASSQVLLAGVNNEQFF	TGTGCCAGCAGCCAAGTCCTACTAGCGGGGGTAAACAATGAGCAGTTCTTC
many	14	TRBV7-9	TRBJ1-3	-	CASSPVSTGNTIYF	TGTGCCAGCAGTCCTGTTTCCACGGGAAACACCATATATTTT
many	15	TRBV28	TRBJ1-5	-	CASSLRGVIDQPQHF	TGTGCCAGCAGTTTACGGGGGGTTATCGATCAGCCCCAGCATTTT
many	14	TRBV12-3/TRBV12-4	TRBJ2-5	TRBD2	CASSLASGGETQYF	TGTGCCAGCAGTTTAGCCAGCGGGGGAGAGACCCAGTACTTC
-	14	TRBV12-3/TRBV12-4	TRBJ2-5	-	CASSSRPLEETQYF	TGTGCCAGCAGTTCTAGACCGCTTGAGGAGACCCAGTACTTC
many	15	TRBV5-1	TRBJ1-1	TRBD1	CASSQGTGANTEAFF	TGCGCCAGCAGCCAGGGGACAGGGGCGAACACTGAAGCTTTCTTT